This is a list of T cell receptor beta chains from one sample in a study of T-cell reconstitution after alpha-beta-depleted transplantation in children. In TCRdb, the PCR reads were re-called with MiXCR into one record per CDR3 protein. Of roughly 110,000 distinct CDR3 sequences listed, 10% are singletons. The input for sequencing was PBMCs, taken before TCRalphabeta/CD19-depleted stem cell transplant. All receptors derive from a boy aged 2-15 years with acute lymphoblastic leukemia, due to receive a stem cell transplant. The CDR3 runs from the conserved cysteine through the conserved F or W. Fields, in order: J gene, V gene, clone size, D gene, CDR3 protein, CDR3 DNA. D genes are given only for firm matches. Expanded clones get a size class; other rows say once, few or many, or leave the size out.

J: TRBJ1-1; V: TRBV5-1; size: few; D: TRBD1; CDR3: CASELGAQGGVTEAFF; DNA: TGCGCCAGCGAGCTTGGGGCACAGGGGGGGGTCACTGAAGCTTTCTTT
J: TRBJ2-1; V: TRBV3-1; size: few; D: TRBD2; CDR3: CASSRRGGVNEQFF; DNA: TGTGCCAGCAGCCGTCGGGGAGGGGTCAATGAGCAGTTCTTC
J: TRBJ2-7; V: TRBV20-1; size: -; D: TRBD2; CDR3: CSAGSGRAFSYEQYF; DNA: TGCAGTGCTGGGAGCGGGAGGGCCTTCTCCTACGAGCAGTACTTC
J: TRBJ2-4; V: TRBV7-6; size: few; D: -; CDR3: CASSPEKTGSLAKNIQYF; DNA: TGTGCCAGCAGCCCGGAAAAGACGGGCAGCCTAGCCAAAAACATTCAGTACTTC
J: TRBJ1-5; V: TRBV28; size: -; D: TRBD1; CDR3: CASSHRTGINNQPQHF; DNA: TGTGCCAGCAGTCACCGGACAGGGATAAACAATCAGCCCCAGCATTTT
J: TRBJ1-3; V: TRBV7-3; size: many; D: TRBD1; CDR3: CASSTGVPGNTIYF; DNA: TGTGCCAGCAGCACAGGGGTTCCTGGAAACACCATATATTTT
J: TRBJ2-5; V: TRBV18; size: few; D: TRBD1; CDR3: CASSPNRGADRTLQETQYF; DNA: TGTGCCAGCTCACCGAACAGGGGCGCGGATCGGACACTCCAAGAGACCCAGTACTTC
J: TRBJ1-2; V: TRBV5-1; size: -; D: -; CDR3: CASSLDSRQSGYTF; DNA: TGCGCCAGCAGCTTGGATTCCCGACAGAGTGGCTACACCTTC
J: TRBJ1-3; V: TRBV5-1; size: few; D: -; CDR3: CASSSRPGTGNTIYF; DNA: TGCGCCAGCAGCTCCCGTCCCGGGACAGGAAACACCATATATTTT
J: TRBJ2-1; V: TRBV5-8; size: many; D: -; CDR3: CASSFRPYNEQFF; DNA: TGTGCCAGCAGCTTCCGACCCTACAATGAGCAGTTCTTC
J: TRBJ2-7; V: TRBV10-3; size: many; D: TRBD2; CDR3: CAISVTSGSEQYF; DNA: TGTGCCATCAGTGTGACTAGCGGGTCCGAGCAGTACTTC
J: TRBJ1-6; V: TRBV5-1; size: few; D: TRBD1; CDR3: CASSRQAQGSSYNSPLHF; DNA: TGCGCCAGCAGCCGGCAAGCACAGGGGAGCTCCTATAATTCACCCCTCCACTTT
J: TRBJ2-1; V: TRBV5-1; size: few; D: TRBD2; CDR3: CASRPGLAGGTYNEQFF; DNA: TGCGCCAGCAGACCAGGACTAGCGGGAGGCACCTACAATGAGCAGTTCTTC
J: TRBJ1-5; V: TRBV7-9; size: few; D: -; CDR3: CASSLGTGVPQHF; DNA: TGTGCCAGCAGCTTGGGAACGGGGGTGCCCCAGCATTTT
J: TRBJ1-5; V: TRBV24-1; size: few; D: -; CDR3: CATSDPGLNQPQHF; DNA: TGTGCCACCAGTGACCCTGGCCTGAATCAGCCCCAGCATTTT
J: TRBJ2-2; V: TRBV6-1; size: few; D: -; CDR3: CASTQGEGRTGELFF; DNA: TGTGCCAGCACCCAGGGGGAGGGTAGAACCGGGGAGCTGTTTTTT
J: TRBJ2-3; V: TRBV5-1; size: many; D: -; CDR3: CASSSWTDTDTQYF; DNA: TGCGCCAGCAGCTCCTGGACAGACACAGATACGCAGTATTTT
J: TRBJ2-6; V: TRBV15; size: few; D: -; CDR3: CATSRAGLRHGANVLTF; DNA: TGTGCCACCAGCAGAGCGGGCCTTCGGCATGGGGCCAACGTCCTGACTTTC
J: TRBJ2-7; V: TRBV4-1; size: few; D: TRBD1; CDR3: CASSQARGSTGGYSYEQYF; DNA: TGCGCCAGCAGCCAAGCCCGGGGGTCGACAGGGGGCTACTCCTACGAGCAGTACTTC
J: TRBJ2-2; V: TRBV5-1; size: -; D: TRBD1; CDR3: CASSLPGGSAGGELFF; DNA: TGCGCCAGCAGCTTGCCAGGGGGAAGTGCGGGCGGGGAGCTGTTTTTT
J: TRBJ2-1; V: TRBV20-1; size: -; D: -; CDR3: CSAPGRGFF; DNA: TGCAGTGCTCCGGGCAGGGGGTTCTTC
J: TRBJ2-1; V: TRBV20-1; size: -; D: TRBD2; CDR3: CSAETSARSYNEQFF; DNA: TGCAGTGCCGAAACTAGCGCCCGCTCCTACAATGAGCAGTTCTTC
J: TRBJ2-1; V: TRBV19; size: -; D: TRBD2; CDR3: CASGTSGRGYNEQFF; DNA: TGTGCCAGTGGGACTAGCGGGAGAGGCTACAATGAGCAGTTCTTC
J: TRBJ2-3; V: TRBV6-1; size: few; D: TRBD2; CDR3: CASSRDYSGDTQYF; DNA: TGTGCCAGCAGTCGGGACTACTCGGGCGATACGCAGTATTTT
J: TRBJ2-1; V: TRBV5-1; size: few; D: -; CDR3: CASSLDLYNEQFF; DNA: TGCGCCAGCAGCCTCGACTTGTACAATGAGCAGTTCTTC
J: TRBJ1-1; V: TRBV20-1; size: -; D: -; CDR3: CSAHRPISTQRSEAFF; DNA: TGCAGTGCTCATCGCCCCATCTCGACGCAGCGTTCTGAAGCTTTCTTT
J: TRBJ2-3; V: TRBV10-3; size: few; D: TRBD2; CDR3: CAISESGLAASTDTQYF; DNA: TGTGCCATCAGTGAGTCTGGACTAGCTGCAAGCACAGATACGCAGTATTTT
J: TRBJ2-5; V: TRBV3-1; size: -; D: -; CDR3: CASSLTMETQYF; DNA: TGTGCCAGCAGCCTCACGATGGAGACCCAGTACTTC
J: TRBJ1-5; V: TRBV20-1; size: few; D: -; CDR3: CSARSRNQPQHF; DNA: TGCAGTGCTAGAAGCAGAAATCAGCCCCAGCATTTT
J: TRBJ2-3; V: TRBV2; size: few; D: -; CDR3: CASNYPPDTQYF; DNA: TGTGCCAGCAATTACCCGCCAGATACGCAGTATTTT
J: TRBJ1-5; V: TRBV7-9; size: few; D: TRBD1; CDR3: CASSLGTGTGGNQPQHF; DNA: TGTGCCAGCAGCTTAGGCACCGGGACAGGGGGCAATCAGCCCCAGCATTTT
J: TRBJ2-7; V: TRBV20-1; size: few; D: -; CDR3: CSASNSYEQYF; DNA: TGCAGTGCTAGCAACAGCTACGAGCAGTACTTC
J: TRBJ2-1; V: TRBV20-1; size: few; D: TRBD1; CDR3: CSASMIGGAMNEQFF; DNA: TGCAGTGCTAGTATGATAGGGGGCGCGATGAATGAGCAGTTCTTC
J: TRBJ2-1; V: TRBV5-1; size: many; D: TRBD1; CDR3: CASSQGQGFSEQFF; DNA: TGCGCCAGCAGCCAGGGACAGGGCTTCAGTGAGCAGTTCTTC
J: TRBJ2-5; V: TRBV5-1; size: -; D: TRBD2; CDR3: CASRGAGAETQYF; DNA: TGCGCCAGCAGGGGAGCGGGAGCGGAGACCCAGTACTTC
J: TRBJ2-1; V: TRBV5-1; size: -; D: -; CDR3: CSSSVVAQNEQFF; DNA: TGCTCCAGCAGCGTTGTGGCACAGAATGAGCAGTTCTTC
J: TRBJ2-3; V: TRBV29-1; size: -; D: -; CDR3: CSVEDRKDTQYF; DNA: TGCAGCGTTGAAGATCGGAAAGATACGCAGTATTTT
J: TRBJ1-2; V: TRBV6-5; size: many; D: -; CDR3: CASSYAGVGIDYGYTF; DNA: TGTGCCAGCAGTTATGCGGGCGTCGGGATAGACTATGGCTACACCTTC
J: TRBJ1-5; V: TRBV7-2; size: -; D: -; CDR3: CASSLFGGWGNQPQHF; DNA: TGTGCCAGCAGCTTATTCGGAGGGTGGGGCAATCAGCCCCAGCATTTT
J: TRBJ2-2; V: TRBV20-1; size: -; D: TRBD2; CDR3: CSASTSGRGGELFF; DNA: TGCAGTGCTAGTACTAGCGGGAGGGGCGGGGAGCTGTTTTTT
J: TRBJ2-7; V: TRBV20-1; size: few; D: TRBD2; CDR3: CSARDPGGGFIYEQYF; DNA: TGCAGTGCTAGAGATCCGGGGGGAGGGTTTATCTACGAGCAGTACTTC
J: TRBJ2-7; V: TRBV5-6; size: many; D: TRBD2; CDR3: CASSAPWTSGSAGYEQYF; DNA: TGTGCCAGCAGCGCACCCTGGACTAGCGGGAGTGCAGGCTACGAGCAGTACTTC